One sample yielded the 26 T cell receptor beta chains listed below, sequenced in a study of T cell changes during pregnancy in multiple sclerosis. Profiled with immunoSEQ multiplex PCR; TCRdb holds only in-frame clones, not every one. The data show about 80,000 clones, around 90% seen once. This specimen consisted of peripheral blood, obtained before pregnancy. These receptors all come from a female donor with multiple sclerosis, enrolled in a pregnancy study.

The chain combines TRBV6-1 with TRBJ2-1, with 9 bases that match TRBD2. The CDR3 consists of 13 residues. Trimming cost V 8 bases and J 13 bases; bases outside gene matches: 12. The germline CDR1 and CDR2 sequences are MNHNS and SASEGT. The CDR3 region has the DNA TGTGCCAGCTTGGCCTCACTAGCGGGTGTCCAGTTCTTC. Amino acid sequence: CASLASLAGVQFF.

The CDR3 DNA reads as TGTGCCAGCACCCTAGCGGGAGATGCTGGCTACACCTTC. This encodes CASTLAGDAGYTF. The V gene is TRBV7-8, the J gene TRBJ1-2; D gene unclear. The CDR3 sequence is 13 residues long. V was cut by 7 bases and J by 7 bases, with 16 bases left in between. Per the germline V gene, CDR1 is SGHVS and CDR2 is FQNEAQ.

This chain joins TRBV7-9 and TRBJ2-1, with D possibly TRBD1 on 6 matching bases. This CDR3 region has 14 residues. Germline V lookup: CDR1 SEHNR, CDR2 FQNEAQ (reference sequence). Trimming took off 1 base at V and 3 bases at J, with 7 bases between the two ends. CDR3 DNA sequence: TGTGCCAGCAGCTTAGAGGGGGTCTACAATGAGCAGTTCTTC. Translated, it gives CASSLEGVYNEQFF.

This clone has only one observation. The chain couples TRBV5-1 to TRBJ2-3, with D perhaps TRBD2 (5 bases). V shed 7 bases and J shed 4 bases, with 10 bases lying between them. Germline lookup yields CDR1 SGHRS and CDR2 YFSETQ. The CDR3 loop spans 12 amino acids. The DNA of the CDR3 is TGCGCCAGCGAGGGTGGCCCAGATACGCAGTATTTT. Translated: CASEGGPDTQYF.

J is TRBJ2-2 and V is TRBV30; TRBD2 might be the D (6 bases). Looked up from germline, CDR1 is GTSNPN and CDR2 is SVGIG (reference sequence). CDR3 length: 13 amino acids. The V end was cut by 2 bases, the J end by 7 bases, with 11 bases between. CDR3 bases: TGTGCCTGGAGTACACGGGAGTTCGGGGAGCTGTTTTTT. Translation: CAWSTREFGELFF.

The chain carries TRBV7-8 and TRBJ2-1, with TRBD2 identical over 7 bases. The CDR3 is 14 residues long. The junction had 7 bases not matched to a gene; V was cut back by 5 bases and J by 6 bases. The germline V gene has CDR1 SGHVS and CDR2 FQNEAQ. The chain's CDR3 is CASSPPGGINEQFF. The CDR3 DNA reads TGTGCCAGCAGCCCCCCCGGGGGGATCAATGAGCAGTTCTTC.

The chain has TRBV6-6 and TRBJ2-1, with D possibly being TRBD1 (7 bases). Between the trimmed V and J ends, which lost 5 bases and 1 base, there was a span of 9 bases. CDR3 length: 14 residues. CDR1 is MNHNY and CDR2 is SVGAGI in the germline V gene (reference sequence). CDR3 sequence reads: CASSPGGSYNEQFF. The CDR3 DNA sequence: TGTGCCAGCAGTCCAGGGGGGTCCTACAATGAGCAGTTCTTC.

V is TRBV7-2 and J is TRBJ1-2; D possibly corresponds to TRBD1 (5 bases). The germline gives CDR1 SGHTA, CDR2 FQGNSA. V lost 5 bases and J lost 8, with 15 bases in between. CDR3 length: 13 residues. CDR3 in DNA: TGTGCCAGCAGCAACTACCCGGGGGACGGCTACACCTTC. Translated: CASSNYPGDGYTF.

The V call is TRBV4-1, the J call TRBJ1-1, with 9 nucleotides matching TRBD1. The CDR3 contains 14 residues. Germline trimming cut 6 bases from V and 7 bases from J; bases unmatched to any gene: 9. Germline values: CDR1 MGHRA, CDR2 YSYEKL. This CDR3 is CASRVGTGGYEAFF. The CDR3 region has the DNA TGCGCCAGCAGAGTCGGAACAGGGGGCTATGAAGCTTTCTTT.

The chain has TRBV4-1 and TRBJ1-2, with a tentative D call TRBD1 (6 bases). Germline CDR1 and CDR2: MGHRA and YSYEKL. V gave up 0 bases and J gave up 6 bases, with 11 bases separating them. The CDR3 runs to 14 residues. The CDR3 DNA reads TGCGCCAGCAGCCAAGAGGGCAGGGGAGATGGCTACACCTTC. It specifies CASSQEGRGDGYTF.

V gene TRBV6-1 combines with J gene TRBJ2-7, with 8 bases identical to TRBD1. Germline CDR1 is MNHNS and CDR2 is SASEGT. The CDR3 extends over 13 amino acids. V shed 8 bases and J 2 bases; nucleotides not matched to a gene: 5. CDR3 residues: CASSWTGTYEQYF. The CDR3 DNA follows: TGTGCCAGCTCTTGGACAGGGACCTACGAGCAGTACTTC.

This clone was picked up one time. The chain uses TRBV11-2 and TRBJ2-7; D might be TRBD1 (5 bases). V lost 3 bases, J lost 0 bases, and 12 bases lay in between. The germline gives CDR1 SGHAT, CDR2 FQNNGV. This CDR3 is 15 amino acids long. Here the CDR3 DNA reads TGTGCCAGCAGCTTTGGCAGACAGAGCTCCTACGAGCAGTACTTC. This codes for CASSFGRQSSYEQYF.

This sequence joins TRBV4-2 and TRBJ1-1; no clear D. This CDR3 is 15 amino acids long. Trimming removed 0 bases at V and 7 bases at J, with 15 bases between. The germline CDR1 and CDR2 sequences are LGHNA and YNFKEQ. The CDR3 sequence is CASSQDFTTYHEAFF. In DNA form, the CDR3 reads TGTGCCAGCAGCCAAGATTTTACGACATACCATGAAGCTTTCTTT.

The chain recombines TRBV9 with TRBJ2-4, with 7 bases fitting TRBD2. The CDR3 consists of 15 residues. Germline CDR1 and CDR2: SGDLS and YYNGEE. Trimming removed 0 bases from V and 0 bases from J; junction bases left unmatched: 0. The CDR3 DNA sequence: TGTGCCAGCAGCGTAGGCGGGGGAGCCAAAAACATTCAGTACTTC. Protein sequence: CASSVGGGAKNIQYF.

The J gene is TRBJ2-7, the V gene TRBV7-8; 8 nucleotides agree with TRBD1. The CDR3 runs 12 residues. V shed 7 bases and J 6 bases; nucleotides not matched to a gene: 5. Per the germline V gene, CDR1 is SGHVS and CDR2 is FQNEAQ. CDR3 bases: TGTGCCAGCAAACAGGGGGAGGTCGAGCAGTACTTC. Protein product: CASKQGEVEQYF.

The J gene is TRBJ1-1, the V gene TRBV7-9, with no clear D. The ends were cut back, 5 bases at V and 1 base at J, with 14 bases in the middle. The germline CDR1 and CDR2 sequences are SEHNR and FQNEAQ (reference sequence). The CDR3 extends over 15 amino acids. CDR3 protein: CASSRTEFRNTEAFF. The CDR3 bases are TGTGCCAGCAGCCGTACGGAGTTTCGGAACACTGAAGCTTTCTTT. The whole variable domain, filled in from reference TRBV7-9 and TRBJ1-1, reads DTGVSQNPRHKITKRGQNVTFRCDPISEHNRLYWYRQTLGQGPEFLTYFQNEAQLEKSRLLSDRFSAERPKGSFSTLEIQRTEQGDSAMYLCASSRTEFRNTEAFFGQGTRLTVV.

The chain employs TRBV9 and TRBJ1-4; 7 bases are shared with TRBD1. There are 15 residues in the CDR3. CDR1 is SGDLS and CDR2 is YYNGEE in the germline V gene. V shed 4 bases, J shed 0 bases, and the junction held 3 bases outside the gene matches. The CDR3 loop reads CASSIGTATNEKLFF. The CDR3 DNA reads TGTGCCAGCAGCATCGGGACAGCAACTAATGAAAAACTGTTTTTT.

CDR3 in amino acids: CASSIGGGVSDTEAFF. The CDR3 region has the DNA TGTGCCAGTAGTATAGGGGGCGGGGTATCGGACACTGAAGCTTTCTTT. The chain links TRBV19 to TRBJ1-1; D might be TRBD1 (5 bases). Germline assignment: CDR1 LNHDA and CDR2 SQIVND (reference sequence). CDR3 length equals 16 residues. V was pared by 1 base and J by 3 bases, with 15 bases between.

The rearrangement links TRBV4-1 to TRBJ2-3; D call uncertain. This CDR3 has 15 amino acids. Trimming removed 4 bases at V and 2 bases at J, with 13 bases between. The germline V gene has CDR1 MGHRA and CDR2 YSYEKL. The CDR3 DNA reads as TGCGCCAGCAGCCCCAATGAGGTTAACACAGATACGCAGTATTTT. It is translated as CASSPNEVNTDTQYF.

V usage is TRBV27 and J usage is TRBJ2-3; TRBD2 is a possible D gene (5 bases). There are 14 residues in the CDR3. Germline CDR1 reads MNHEY; CDR2 reads SMNVEV (reference sequence). V was trimmed by 8 bases and J by 4 bases, leaving 16 bases between them. CDR3 sequence (DNA): TGTGCCAGCTTATCGTCTGAGGGCCCAGATACGCAGTATTTT. It specifies CASLSSEGPDTQYF.

V is TRBV6-1 and J is TRBJ2-7, with D perhaps matching TRBD1 (6 bases). Trimming took 2 bases from V and 6 from J, leaving 14 bases between them. Germline V CDR1 and CDR2: MNHNS, SASEGT. There are 14 residues in the CDR3. The CDR3 reads CASSEMVSRGEQYF. The CDR3 DNA reads TGTGCCAGCAGTGAAATGGTTAGCAGGGGCGAGCAGTACTTC.

This chain connects TRBV2 to TRBJ2-2; 7 nucleotides match TRBD1. Per germline, CDR1 SNHLY and CDR2 FYNNEI. The CDR3 has 12 amino acids. V lost 10 bases, J lost 6 bases, and 5 bases stayed unmatched. CDR3 in amino acids: CATTTGPGELFF. The CDR3 DNA reads as TGTGCCACGACGACAGGGCCCGGGGAGCTGTTTTTT.

This sequence joins TRBV6-6 and TRBJ1-1; tentatively, D is TRBD1 (6 bases). Germline loops: CDR1 MNHNY, CDR2 SVGAGI (reference sequence). The CDR3 has 14 amino acids. V was clipped by 0 bases and J by 5 bases, with 10 bases between them. This chain's CDR3 is CASSYSLGQTEAFF. For the CDR3, the DNA is TGTGCCAGCAGTTACTCCCTCGGACAGACTGAAGCTTTCTTT.

The chain carries TRBV6-5 and TRBJ1-2; TRBD1 aligns across 8 bases. V lost 0 bases to trimming and J lost 4 bases; unmatched junction nucleotides: 4. The germline CDR1 and CDR2 sequences are MNHEY and SVGAGI. There are 15 residues in the CDR3. As DNA, the CDR3 is TGTGCCAGCAGTTACTCGCCAGGGGGCCTCTATGGCTACACCTTC. Encoded protein: CASSYSPGGLYGYTF.

The chain uses TRBV6-1 and TRBJ1-1; TRBD1 aligns across 9 bases. The CDR3 length is 14 residues. Germline loops: CDR1 MNHNS, CDR2 SASEGT. The V and J ends lost 5 bases and 4 bases, in that order; junction bases with no gene match: 5. The CDR3 coding sequence is TGTGCCAGCAGTAGCCGGGACAGGGTCACTGAAGCTTTCTTT. It translates to CASSSRDRVTEAFF.

The chain uses TRBV10-2 and TRBJ2-7, with 8 bases fitting TRBD2. V lost 8 bases and J lost 0; bases outside the gene matches: 3. Germline lookup yields CDR1 WSHSY and CDR2 SAAADI. This CDR3 region has 13 residues. The CDR3 sequence is CASVAGGSYEQYF. CDR3 DNA: TGCGCCAGCGTTGCGGGGGGCTCCTACGAGCAGTACTTC.